This TCR beta chain was retrieved from a study of blood T cell repertoires in COVID-19. Study summary: COVID-19 samples from acute and convalescent phases originated in the United States, Italy and Spain.

The CDR3 has 17 amino acids. Germline V gives CDR1 SEHNR, CDR2 FQNEAQ (reference sequence). Deletions cut 4 bases from V and 1 base from J, with 19 bases between. In the original analysis: Quantification of nucleated cells was approximated via reference gene primer amplification. Some clones are missing from TCRdb's copy, which holds only in-frame ones; the method was immunoSEQ multiplex PCR. The V and J calls and clone size come from that table; D and trimming were worked out from the DNA. The top ten clones hold roughly 9% of a sample with 280,000 or so clones, 70% to 90% of them seen once. Material: peripheral blood. The source of this sequence is a young man with active or convalescent COVID-19. The gene calls are TRBV7-9 and TRBJ1-2, with TRBD1 as a possible D gene (5 bases). The CDR3 sequence is CASSSNQGRDYNYGYTF. Written as DNA, the CDR3 is TGTGCCAGCAGCTCGAACCAGGGCAGGGACTATAACTATGGCTACACCTTC.